There are many counts of the clone carrying this T cell receptor (beta chain). Antigen specificity is unknown. Amplified TCR beta CDR3 regions derived from RNA transcripts. A set of HTBI primers served as the primers for a first-round RT-PCR of the TCR CDR3. TCRdb re-called the multiplex PCR reads with MiXCR, one entry per CDR3 protein. The data contain around 690,000 distinct CDR3 sequences, 17% of them singletons. This entry is derived from a study of T cells in Graves' hyperthyroidism and ophthalmopathy. The study, taken as a whole, reports: Ophthalmopathy was model-predicted a median roughly six months pre-onset. Among clonotypes expanded in thyroid above 0.001, most were also found in blood.

This CDR3 comprises 14 residues. Germline loops: CDR1 SGHAT, CDR2 FQNNGV. V lost 0 bases and J 4 bases, leaving 6 bases between the germline ends. Among the patients, aged 18 to 65, hyperthyroidism was newly diagnosed and had lasted under 2 months. The sample comprised blood. This receptor was obtained from a man aged 45 to 65 with Graves' hyperthyroidism. This chain uses TRBV11-2 with TRBJ2-2; D unresolved. The CDR3 is CASSLDQVTGELFF. As DNA, the CDR3 is TGTGCCAGCAGCTTAGACCAGGTCACCGGGGAGCTGTTTTTT. The full variable domain, its missing parts supplied by reference TRBV11-2 and TRBJ2-2, is EAGVAQSPRYKIIEKRQSVAFWCNPISGHATLYWYQQILGQGPKLLIQFQNNGVVDDSQLPKDRFSAERLKGVDSTLKIQPAKLEDSAVYLCASSLDQVTGELFFGEGSRLTVL.